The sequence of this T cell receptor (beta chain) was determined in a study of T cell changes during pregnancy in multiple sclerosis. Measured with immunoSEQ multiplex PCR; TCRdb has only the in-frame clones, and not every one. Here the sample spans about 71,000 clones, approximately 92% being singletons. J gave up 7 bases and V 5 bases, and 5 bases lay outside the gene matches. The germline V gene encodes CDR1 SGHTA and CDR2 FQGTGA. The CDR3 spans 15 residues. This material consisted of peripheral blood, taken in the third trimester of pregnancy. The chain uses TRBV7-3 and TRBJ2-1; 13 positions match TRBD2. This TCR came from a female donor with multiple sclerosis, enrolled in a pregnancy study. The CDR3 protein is CASSPLGLAGNEQFF. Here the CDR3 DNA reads TGTGCCAGCAGCCCCTTGGGACTAGCGGGGAATGAGCAGTTCTTC.